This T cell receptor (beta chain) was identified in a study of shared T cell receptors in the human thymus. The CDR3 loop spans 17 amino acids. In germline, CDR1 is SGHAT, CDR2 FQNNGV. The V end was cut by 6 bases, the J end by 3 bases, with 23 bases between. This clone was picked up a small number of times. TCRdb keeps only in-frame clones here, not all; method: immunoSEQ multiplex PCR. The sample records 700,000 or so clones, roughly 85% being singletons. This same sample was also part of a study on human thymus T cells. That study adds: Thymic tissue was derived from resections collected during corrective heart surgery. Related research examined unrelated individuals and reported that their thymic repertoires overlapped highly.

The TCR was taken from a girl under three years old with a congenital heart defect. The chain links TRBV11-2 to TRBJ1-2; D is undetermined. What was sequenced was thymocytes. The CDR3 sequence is CASSQTSEGDGDYGYTF. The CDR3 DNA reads TGTGCCAGCAGTCAGACAAGCGAGGGCGACGGGGACTATGGCTACACCTTC.